This T cell receptor (beta chain) derives from a study of T cell responses to AZD1222 COVID-19 vaccine. Study-level results: An increase in Spike-specific TCR breadth and depth was observed after two AZD1222 doses.

Some clones are missing from TCRdb's copy, which holds only in-frame ones; the method was immunoSEQ multiplex PCR. The repertoire consists of over 130,000 clones, with about 93% occurring once and the leading ten covering around 4.7%. This clone was seen a single time. Antigen specificity is unknown. Trimming shortened V by 3 bases and J by 13 bases, and 12 bases separated the two germline ends. In germline, CDR1 is SGHTA, CDR2 FQGNSA. The CDR3 is 11 amino acids. The specimen was peripheral blood, collected on day 0 of AZD1222 vaccination. This TCR derives from an adult in good health. The genes are TRBV7-2 and TRBJ1-2; perhaps TRBD1 as D (5 bases). The CDR3 DNA follows: TGTGCCAGCAGCTTGCTACAGGTTCCCACCTTC. Residues: CASSLLQVPTF.